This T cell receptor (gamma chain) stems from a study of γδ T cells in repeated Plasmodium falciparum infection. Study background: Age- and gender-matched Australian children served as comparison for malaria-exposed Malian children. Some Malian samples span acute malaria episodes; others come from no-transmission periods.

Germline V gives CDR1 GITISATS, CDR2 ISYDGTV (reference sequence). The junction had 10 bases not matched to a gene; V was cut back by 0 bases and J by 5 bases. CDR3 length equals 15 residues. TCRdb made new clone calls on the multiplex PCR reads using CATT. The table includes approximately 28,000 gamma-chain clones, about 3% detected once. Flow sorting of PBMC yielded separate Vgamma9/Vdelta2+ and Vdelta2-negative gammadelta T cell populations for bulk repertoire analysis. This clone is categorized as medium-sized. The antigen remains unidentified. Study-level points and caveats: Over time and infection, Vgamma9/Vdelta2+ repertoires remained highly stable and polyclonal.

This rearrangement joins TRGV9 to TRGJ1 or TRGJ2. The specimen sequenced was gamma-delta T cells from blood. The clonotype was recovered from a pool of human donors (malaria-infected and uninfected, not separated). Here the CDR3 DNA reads TGTGCCTTGTGGGAGGTGCACCCTGGGGATTATAAGAAACTCTTT. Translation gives CALWEVHPGDYKKLF.